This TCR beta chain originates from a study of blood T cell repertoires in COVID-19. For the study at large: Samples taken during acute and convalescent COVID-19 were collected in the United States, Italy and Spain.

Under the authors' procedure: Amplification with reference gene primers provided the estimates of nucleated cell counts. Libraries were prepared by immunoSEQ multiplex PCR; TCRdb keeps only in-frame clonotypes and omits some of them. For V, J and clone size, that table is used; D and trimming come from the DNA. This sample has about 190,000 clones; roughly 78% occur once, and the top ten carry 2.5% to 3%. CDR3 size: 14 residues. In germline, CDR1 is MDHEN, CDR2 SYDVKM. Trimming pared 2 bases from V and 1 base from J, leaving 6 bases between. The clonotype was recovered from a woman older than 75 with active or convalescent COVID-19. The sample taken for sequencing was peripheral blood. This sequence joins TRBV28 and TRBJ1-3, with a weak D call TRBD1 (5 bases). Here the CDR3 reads CASSLPGSGNTIYF. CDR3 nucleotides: TGTGCCAGCAGTTTACCAGGGTCTGGAAACACCATATATTTT.